These 20 T cell receptor beta chains originate from one sample sequenced in a study of cytomegalovirus exposure and HLA in healthy donors. The PCR ran on 60 Vbeta and 13 Jbeta primers. Clones were sequenced by immunoSEQ multiplex PCR, and TCRdb holds only the in-frame ones, with some missing. The data show about 130,000 clones, with approximately 79% seen just once and less than 4.5% held by the top ten. Sequencing used PBMCs. These receptors were obtained from a man younger than 40 in good health and CMV-seronegative.

The chain is built from TRBV30 and TRBJ1-5, with D unresolved. Germline V gene lookup returns CDR1 GTSNPN and CDR2 SVGIG (reference sequence). The CDR3 consists of 16 residues. Trimming cost V 0 bases and J 0 bases, with 12 bases left between them. CDR3 sequence (DNA): TGTGCCTGGAGTGTTAAAGGGAGCCTTAGCAATCAGCCCCAGCATTTT. Encoded protein: CAWSVKGSLSNQPQHF.

In nucleotides, the CDR3 is TGTGCCAGCAGTTTAAGGCCGCCCGGGACTAGCGCATTAGATACGCAGTATTTT. It is translated as CASSLRPPGTSALDTQYF. V is TRBV27 and J is TRBJ2-3; 10 bases are a match to TRBD2. The CDR3 sequence is 18 residues long. The V gene end was trimmed by 2 bases and the J gene end by 5 bases; junction bases not matched to a gene: 13. In germline, CDR1 is MNHEY, CDR2 SMNVEV (reference sequence).

This sequence joins TRBV2 and TRBJ1-1; 10 positions agree with TRBD1. Unmatched junction bases numbered 2, after V lost 4 bases and J lost 0 bases. Germline assignment: CDR1 SNHLY and CDR2 FYNNEI. CDR3 size: 15 residues. In DNA form, the CDR3 reads TGTGCCAGCAGTGGGGACAGGGGTTTGAACACTGAAGCTTTCTTT. It yields the protein CASSGDRGLNTEAFF.

This chain uses TRBV7-2 with TRBJ2-3; the D is unclear. CDR3 size: 14 residues. CDR1 and CDR2 (germline): SGHTA, FQGNSA. Trimming shortened V by 0 bases and J by 11 bases, and 15 bases separated the two germline ends. The CDR3 DNA reads as TGTGCCAGCAGCTTAGCCGGTTGGGCCCGTGGGCAGTATTTT. This translates into CASSLAGWARGQYF.

This chain joins TRBV7-5 and TRBJ1-6; TRBD1 was called by the table and not checked on the DNA. TRBV7-5 is a pseudogene segment. CDR3 length: 19 residues. The CDR3 bases are TGTGCCAGAAGCTTAGCCCGCGGCCAGGGCCACTACTATAATTCACCCCTCCACTTT. Translated: CARSLARGQGHYYNSPLHF.

This chain joins TRBV5-5 and TRBJ1-1; no clear D gene. Per germline, CDR1 SGHKS and CDR2 YYEKEE (reference sequence). With 0 bases removed from V and 8 bases from J, the gap between germline ends came to 14 bases. The length of the CDR3 is 14 residues. CDR3 coding DNA: TGTGCCAGCAGCTTGGCTCCTACAGCAGAAGAAGCTTTCTTT. As protein: CASSLAPTAEEAFF.

In its sample, this clone was seen a few times. The J gene is TRBJ2-3, the V gene TRBV7-3, with a tentative D call TRBD2 (7 bases). This CDR3 contains 15 residues. The germline V gene encodes CDR1 SGHTA and CDR2 FQGTGA. The V and J ends lost 5 bases and 1 base respectively, with 13 bases between them. The CDR3 region has the DNA TGTGCCAGCAGCCGGAGGGGGGGCGGCACAGATACGCAGTATTTT. Translated: CASSRRGGGTDTQYF.

The rearrangement uses TRBV9 and TRBJ2-3; TRBD2 agrees at 11 bases. CDR3 length equals 16 residues. J lost 2 bases, V lost 4 bases, and 6 bases had no gene match. Germline CDR1 and CDR2: SGDLS and YYNGEE. The DNA of the CDR3 is TGTGCCAGCAGCTCCCTAGCGGGGGGCCCCACAGATACGCAGTATTTT. Its protein is CASSSLAGGPTDTQYF. Full variable domain (missing parts from reference TRBV9 and TRBJ2-3): DSGVTQTPKHLITATGQRVTLRCSPRSGDLSVYWYQQSLDQGLQFLIQYYNGEERAKGNILERFSAQQFPDLHSELNLSSLELGDSALYFCASSSLAGGPTDTQYFGPGTRLTVL.

The chain carries TRBV5-1 and TRBJ2-2; 9 bases are a match to TRBD1. V lost 2 bases to trimming and J lost 4 bases; unmatched junction nucleotides: 3. Germline-derived CDR1 and CDR2 are SGHRS and YFSETQ. The CDR3 extends over 15 amino acids. The CDR3 DNA is TGCGCCAGCAGCTTCAGGACAGGGGTCACCGGGGAGCTGTTTTTT. It is translated as CASSFRTGVTGELFF.

The sample holds one count of this clone. This sequence joins TRBV19 and TRBJ1-2; D may be TRBD1 (6 bases). There are 17 residues in the CDR3. Germline V CDR1 and CDR2: LNHDA, SQIVND (reference sequence). Trimming removed 6 bases from V and 0 bases from J, with 20 bases in between. The CDR3 loop reads CASRSSGQLLANYGYTF. The CDR3 nucleotides are TGTGCCAGTAGGAGTTCGGGACAATTATTAGCTAACTATGGCTACACCTTC.

This clone was counted between two and nine times. The chain employs TRBV18 and TRBJ2-7, with 10 bases lining up with TRBD1. J was trimmed by 4 bases and V by 6 bases; bases with no gene match: 6. In germline, CDR1 is KGHSH, CDR2 LQKENI. The CDR3 runs to 14 residues. CDR3: CASSVTGGEYEQYF. The DNA of the CDR3 is TGTGCCAGCTCCGTGACAGGGGGCGAGTACGAGCAGTACTTC. The full variable domain, rest sourced from reference TRBV18 and TRBJ2-7, is NAGVMQNPRHLVRRRGQEARLRCSPMKGHSHVYWYRQLPEEGLKFMVYLQKENIIDESGMPKERFSAEFPKEGPSILRIQQVVRGDSAAYFCASSVTGGEYEQYFGPGTRLTVT.

This clone was seen a few times. V is TRBV7-9 and J is TRBJ1-1; the D gene is possibly TRBD1 (5 bases). The V gene's germline CDR1 is SEHNR and CDR2 FQNEAQ (reference sequence). Deletions cut 4 bases from V and 0 bases from J, with 18 bases between. The CDR3 has 17 amino acids. The CDR3 DNA follows: TGTGCCAGCAGCTGGCCCTCGGGGGGGGTAATGAACACTGAAGCTTTCTTT. It translates to CASSWPSGGVMNTEAFF.

The chain employs TRBV7-2 and TRBJ1-5; D remains ambiguous. The CDR3 covers 14 residues. V lost 5 bases to trimming and J lost 4 bases, with 12 bases between them. CDR1 is SGHTA and CDR2 is FQGNSA in the germline V gene. The CDR3 protein is CASSPLSPNQPQHF. The CDR3 DNA follows: TGTGCCAGCAGCCCCCTCTCCCCGAATCAGCCCCAGCATTTT. Using reference TRBV7-2 and TRBJ1-5 for the parts outside the CDR3, the full variable domain is GAGVSQSPSNKVTEKGKDVELRCDPISGHTALYWYRQSLGQGLEFLIYFQGNSAPDKSGLPSDRFSAERTGGSVSTLTIQRTQQEDSAVYLCASSPLSPNQPQHFGDGTRLSIL.

This chain joins TRBV7-2 and TRBJ1-2; D may be TRBD1 (5 bases). The germline V and J ends were trimmed by 3 bases and 5 bases, with 7 bases remaining between them. The CDR3 spans 12 residues. Germline V gene data show CDR1 as SGHTA and CDR2 as FQGNSA. Here the CDR3 DNA reads TGTGCCAGCAGCTTCGACAGATATGGCTACACCTTC. This codes for CASSFDRYGYTF.

The chain combines TRBV5-1 with TRBJ2-5, with D possibly TRBD1 on 5 matching bases. Trimming pared 0 bases from V and 2 bases from J, leaving 8 bases between. Germline V gene data show CDR1 as SGHRS and CDR2 as YFSETQ. The length of the CDR3 is 14 residues. The CDR3 DNA sequence: TGCGCCAGCAGCTTGGAAGGGGATCAAGAGACCCAGTACTTC. Its translation is CASSLEGDQETQYF. Using reference TRBV5-1 and TRBJ2-5 for the parts outside the CDR3, the full variable domain is KAGVTQTPRYLIKTRGQQVTLSCSPISGHRSVSWYQQTPGQGLQFLFEYFSETQRNKGNFPGRFSGRQFSNSRSEMNVSTLELGDSALYLCASSLEGDQETQYFGPGTRLLVL.

The V call is TRBV10-3, the J call TRBJ2-5, with TRBD1 identical over 8 bases. The J call may be faulty, since TRBJ2-7 better matches the DNA end. Per germline, CDR1 ENHRY and CDR2 SYGVKD. The CDR3 runs 16 residues. The CDR3 loop reads CAISESRDRNLYEQYF. As DNA, the CDR3 is TGTGCCATCAGTGAATCCCGGGACAGGAACTTATACGAGCAGTACTTC.

V and J are TRBV9 and TRBJ1-6, with D possibly TRBD1 on 6 matching bases. V was cut by 1 base and J by 7 bases, with 9 bases left in between. The CDR3 is made up of 14 amino acids. CDR1 and CDR2 (germline): SGDLS, YYNGEE. The CDR3 sequence: CASSVQGWNSPLHF. CDR3 nucleotide sequence: TGTGCCAGCAGCGTACAGGGGTGGAATTCACCCCTCCACTTT.

V usage is TRBV4-1 and J usage is TRBJ2-1; maybe TRBD2 (5 bases). V was shortened by 0 bases and J by 4 bases, with 13 bases between the two germline ends. The CDR3 contains 16 residues. Looked up from germline, CDR1 is MGHRA and CDR2 is YSYEKL. This CDR3 is CASSQDPDGIYNEQFF. CDR3 DNA: TGCGCCAGCAGCCAAGATCCCGACGGGATTTACAATGAGCAGTTCTTC.

This clone came up once. The rearrangement joins TRBV2 to TRBJ2-7, with 10 bases lining up with TRBD1. The V gene end was trimmed by 5 bases and the J gene end by 3 bases; junction bases not matched to a gene: 7. The CDR3 runs 15 residues. CDR1 and CDR2 (germline): SNHLY, FYNNEI. CDR3 in amino acids: CASSLTGTGDYEQYF. Here the CDR3 DNA reads TGTGCCAGCAGTTTGACCGGGACAGGGGACTACGAGCAGTACTTC.

This sequence joins TRBV28 and TRBJ2-7, with 7 bases fitting TRBD2. Unmatched junction bases numbered 3, after V lost 5 bases and J lost 2 bases. Per the germline V gene, CDR1 is MDHEN and CDR2 is SYDVKM. This CDR3 comprises 13 residues. The CDR3 reads CASSHREAYEQYF. CDR3 bases: TGTGCCAGCAGTCACCGGGAGGCCTACGAGCAGTACTTC. The entire variable domain, with the rest obtained from reference TRBV28 and TRBJ2-7, is as follows: DVKVTQSSRYLVKRTGEKVFLECVQDMDHENMFWYRQDPGLGLRLIYFSYDVKMKEKGDIPEGYSVSREKKERFSLILESASTNQTSMYLCASSHREAYEQYFGPGTRLTVT.